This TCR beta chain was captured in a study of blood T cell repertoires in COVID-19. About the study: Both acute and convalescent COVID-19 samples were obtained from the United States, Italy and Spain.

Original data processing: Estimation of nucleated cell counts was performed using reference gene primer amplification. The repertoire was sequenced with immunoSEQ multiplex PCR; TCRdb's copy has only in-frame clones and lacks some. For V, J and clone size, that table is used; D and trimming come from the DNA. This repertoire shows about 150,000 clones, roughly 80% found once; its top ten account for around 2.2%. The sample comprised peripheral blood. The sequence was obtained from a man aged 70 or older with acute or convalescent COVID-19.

CDR3 region: CASSLGQATTNEKLFF. CDR3 coding DNA: TGTGCCAGCAGCCTGGGACAGGCTACAACTAATGAAAAACTGTTTTTT. The J gene is TRBJ1-4, the V gene TRBV9; 8 nucleotides line up with TRBD1. This CDR3 is 16 amino acids long. V lost 4 bases to trimming and J lost 0 bases; unmatched junction nucleotides: 5. Germline V CDR1 and CDR2: SGDLS, YYNGEE.